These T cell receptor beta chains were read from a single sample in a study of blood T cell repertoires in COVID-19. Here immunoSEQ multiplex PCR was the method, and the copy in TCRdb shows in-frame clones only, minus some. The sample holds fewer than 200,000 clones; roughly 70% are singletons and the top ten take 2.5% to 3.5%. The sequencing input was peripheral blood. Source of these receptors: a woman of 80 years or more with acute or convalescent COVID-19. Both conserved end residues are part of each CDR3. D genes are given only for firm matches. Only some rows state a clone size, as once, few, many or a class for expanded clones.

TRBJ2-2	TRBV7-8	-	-	TGTGCCAGCAGCATCCAGGGATCTGCCGGGGAGCTGTTTTTT	CASSIQGSAGELFF
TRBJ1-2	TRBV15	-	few	TGTGCCACCAGCAGAGCGGGGGTAGATGGCTACACCTTC	CATSRAGVDGYTF
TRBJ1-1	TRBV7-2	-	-	TGTGCCAGCAGCTTGACACAGAACACTGAAGCTTTCTTT	CASSLTQNTEAFF
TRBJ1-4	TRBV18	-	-	TGTGCCAGCTCAGGCAACAGGGTCGGTGAAAAACTGTTTTTT	CASSGNRVGEKLFF
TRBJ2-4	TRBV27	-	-	TGTGCCAGCAGCCAACTAGCAGCCAAAAACATTCAGTACTTC	CASSQLAAKNIQYF
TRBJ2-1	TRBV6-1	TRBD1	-	TGTGCCAGCAGTGAGAGACAGGGGATAAACAATGAGCAGTTCTTC	CASSERQGINNEQFF
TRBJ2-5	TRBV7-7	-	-	TGTGCCAGCAGCTTATACGGGCAAGAGACCCAGTACTTC	CASSLYGQETQYF
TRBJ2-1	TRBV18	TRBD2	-	TGTGCCAGCTCACCCAGCACTAGCGGGAGGGCCGGGGGTGAGCAGTTCTTC	CASSPSTSGRAGGEQFF
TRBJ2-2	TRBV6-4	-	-	TGTGCCAGCAGTGACTCAAGTTCGGGAGCCCTCACCGGGGAGCTGTTTTTT	CASSDSSSGALTGELFF
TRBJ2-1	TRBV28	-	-	TGTGCCACTACCCAACAGGGCGCCTACAATGAGCAGTTCTTC	CATTQQGAYNEQFF
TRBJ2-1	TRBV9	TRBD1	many	TGTGCCAGCAGCGTCCGGGACAGGGTATTTTCCTACAATGAGCAGTTCTTC	CASSVRDRVFSYNEQFF
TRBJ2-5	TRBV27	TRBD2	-	TGTGCCAGCAGTTTCCGGGAGGGTAAGCAAGAGACCCAGTACTTC	CASSFREGKQETQYF
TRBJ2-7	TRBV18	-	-	TGTGCCAGCTCTCGGGATTCCTACGAGCAGTACTTC	CASSRDSYEQYF
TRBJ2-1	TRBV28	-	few	TGTGCCAGCAGTTTAGGTTTGAGAAATCAGTTCTTC	CASSLGLRNQFF
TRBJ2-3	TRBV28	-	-	TGTGCCAGCAGGTCCAGGGCAGGGAGGACAGATACGCAGTATTTT	CASRSRAGRTDTQYF
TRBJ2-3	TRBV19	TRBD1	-	TGTGCCAGTAGTGGCTGGGACAGCACTAGCACAGATACGCAGTATTTT	CASSGWDSTSTDTQYF
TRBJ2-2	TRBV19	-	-	TGTGCCAGTAATCCAGGAGGGGCCGGGGAGCTGTTTTTT	CASNPGGAGELFF
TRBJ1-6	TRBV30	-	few	TGTGCCTGGAGTGTTGAGTCACCCCTCCACTTT	CAWSVESPLHF
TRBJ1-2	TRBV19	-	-	TGTGCCAGTAGTATAGACCCCTACGCGGATAGTTATGGCTACACCTTC	CASSIDPYADSYGYTF
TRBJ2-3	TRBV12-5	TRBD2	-	TGTGCTAGTGGACAGCGGGAGACGCCAGATACGCAGTATTTT	CASGQRETPDTQYF
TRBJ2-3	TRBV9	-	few	TGTGCCAGCAGCGTAGTCGAGGGAGTGGGCACAGATACGCAGTATTTT	CASSVVEGVGTDTQYF
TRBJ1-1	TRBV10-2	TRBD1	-	TGCGCCACACTTCAGGGGGCGGGAGCTGAAGCTTTCTTT	CATLQGAGAEAFF
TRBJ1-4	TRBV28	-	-	TGTGCCAGCACCACAGGAGTTAATGAAAAACTGTTTTTT	CASTTGVNEKLFF
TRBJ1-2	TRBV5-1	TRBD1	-	TGCGCCAGCAGCCCGGGACAGGGGGCGACTGGCTACACCTTC	CASSPGQGATGYTF
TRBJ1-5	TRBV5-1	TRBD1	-	TGCGCCAGCAGCCCCGGGACAGGGGCTCAGCCCCAGCATTTT	CASSPGTGAQPQHF
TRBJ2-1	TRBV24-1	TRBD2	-	TGTGCCACCAGTGAGGCTATTCTAGCGGGAGGGAATGAGCAGTTCTTC	CATSEAILAGGNEQFF
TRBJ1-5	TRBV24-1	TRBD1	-	TGTGCCACCAGTGATAACGGACAGGGGAGACAGCCCCAGCATTTT	CATSDNGQGRQPQHF
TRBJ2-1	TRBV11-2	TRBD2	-	TGTGCCAGCACCCACACGGGGACTATTTCCTACAATGAGCAGTTCTTC	CASTHTGTISYNEQFF
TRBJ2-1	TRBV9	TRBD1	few	TGTGCCAGCAGCGTTTTACAGGGGTCCTACAATGAGCAGTTCTTC	CASSVLQGSYNEQFF
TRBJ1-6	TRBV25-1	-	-	TGTGCCAGCAGTGTTCAGGGTGGAAATTCACCCCTCCACTTT	CASSVQGGNSPLHF
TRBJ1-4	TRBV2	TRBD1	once	TGTGCCAGCAGCCAACAGGGGGGAGAAAAACTGTTTTTT	CASSQQGGEKLFF
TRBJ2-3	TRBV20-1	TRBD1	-	TGCAGTGCTAGTACAGGGGGCACAGATACGCAGTATTTT	CSASTGGTDTQYF
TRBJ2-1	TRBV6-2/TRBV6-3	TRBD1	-	TGTGCCAGCAGCCAAGGGGGACAGGGTATTTTCGGTGAGCAGTTCTTC	CASSQGGQGIFGEQFF
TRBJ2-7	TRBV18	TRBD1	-	TGTGCCAGCTCACCACCGAATACGGCAGGGGGTCTCCACGAGCAGTACTTC	CASSPPNTAGGLHEQYF
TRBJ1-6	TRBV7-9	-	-	TGTGCCAGCAGCAAAAGGGGCCGGGAGGCATATAATTCACCCCTCCACTTT	CASSKRGREAYNSPLHF
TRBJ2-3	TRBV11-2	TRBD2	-	TGTGCCAGCAGCTTAGCTAGCGGGAGGGAGGGGGAGTATTTT	CASSLASGREGEYF
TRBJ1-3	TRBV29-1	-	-	TGCAGCGTTGAAGAGCTAGGCTCTGGAAACACCATATATTTT	CSVEELGSGNTIYF
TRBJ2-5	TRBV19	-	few	TGTGCCAGTAGTATAACTGGAGGACAAGAGACCCAGTACTTC	CASSITGGQETQYF
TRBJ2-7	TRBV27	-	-	TGTGCCAGCAGTTCGACGCGTCGGAGGCCCGCACCGCTCTCCTACGAGCAGTACTTC	CASSSTRRRPAPLSYEQYF
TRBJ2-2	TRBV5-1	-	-	TGCGCCAGCAGCTTCCAGGAAGCCGGGGAGCTGTTTTTT	CASSFQEAGELFF
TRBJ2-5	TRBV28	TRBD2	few	TGTGCCAGCAGCCAGACTAGCGGACTACAAGAGACCCAGTACTTC	CASSQTSGLQETQYF
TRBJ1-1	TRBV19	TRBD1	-	TGTGCCAGTAGTGGCCGGGGGGGGACAGTAATGAACACTGAAGCTTTCTTT	CASSGRGGTVMNTEAFF
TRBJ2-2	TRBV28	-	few	TGTGCCAGCAGTTTTGATACAGGCACCGGGGAGCTGTTTTTT	CASSFDTGTGELFF
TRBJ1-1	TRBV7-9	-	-	TGTGCCAGCAGCTTAGTACACCTGAACACTGAAGCTTTCTTT	CASSLVHLNTEAFF
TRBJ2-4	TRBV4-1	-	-	TGCGCCAGCAGCCAGTTACCGGGACTTGCAAACATTCAGTACTTC	CASSQLPGLANIQYF
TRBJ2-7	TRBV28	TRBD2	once	TGTGCCAGCAGTCACCGGGGGGGGAGCTCCTACGAGCAGTACTTC	CASSHRGGSSYEQYF
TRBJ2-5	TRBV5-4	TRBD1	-	TGTGCCAGCAGCGGCCGGGACAGGGCGGAGACCCAGTACTTC	CASSGRDRAETQYF
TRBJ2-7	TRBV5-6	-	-	TGTGCCAGCAGCTTGGGTACGGGAATCTACGAGCAGTACTTC	CASSLGTGIYEQYF
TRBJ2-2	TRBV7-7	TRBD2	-	TGTGCCAGCAGCTTAGGGACTAGCGGGACCCTGGGCGGGGAGCTGTTTTTT	CASSLGTSGTLGGELFF
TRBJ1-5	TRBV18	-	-	TGTGCCAGCTCACCGGAACAGAGCAATCAGCCCCAGCATTTT	CASSPEQSNQPQHF
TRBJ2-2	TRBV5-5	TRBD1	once	TGTGCCAGCGGGACAGCGAACACCGGGGAGCTGTTTTTT	CASGTANTGELFF
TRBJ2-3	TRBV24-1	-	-	TGTGCCACCGCTGCGACCAAGACAGGATTCACAGATACGCAGTATTTT	CATAATKTGFTDTQYF
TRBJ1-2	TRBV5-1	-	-	TGCGCCAGCAGCTTTTTTGGAGGATTCTACACCTTC	CASSFFGGFYTF